The clone carrying this TCR beta chain was observed a handful of times. Antigen: not known. These data originate in a study of T cells after yellow fever vaccination. Study details: Preparation of the low-cell-number fractions used SMART-Seq v4 Ultra Low Input.

Germline loops: CDR1 SGDLS, CDR2 YYNGEE. The CDR3 has 18 residues. V was shortened by 4 bases and J by 0 bases, with 17 bases between the two germline ends. A single record per CDR3 protein comes from TCRdb applying MiXCR to the 5' RACE reads. The sample consists of hundreds of thousands of distinct CDR3 sequences, around 8.1% of them appearing once. Findings and limits, study-wide: Overall, a small share of clonotypes was seen in both CD4 and CD8 compartments.

The clonotype comes from a man aged 18 to 29 who received the YFV17D yellow fever vaccine. Material: PBMCs, obtained about 49 days after the first yellow fever vaccination. The chain carries TRBV9 and TRBJ2-6, with D maybe TRBD2 (5 bases). The CDR3 nucleotides read TGTGCCAGCAGCATCTCGAGGGTCTCATACTCTGGGGCCAACGTCCTGACTTTC. Its protein is CASSISRVSYSGANVLTF. Using reference TRBV9 and TRBJ2-6 for the parts outside the CDR3, the full variable domain is DSGVTQTPKHLITATGQRVTLRCSPRSGDLSVYWYQQSLDQGLQFLIQYYNGEERAKGNILERFSAQQFPDLHSELNLSSLELGDSALYFCASSISRVSYSGANVLTFGAGSRLTVL.